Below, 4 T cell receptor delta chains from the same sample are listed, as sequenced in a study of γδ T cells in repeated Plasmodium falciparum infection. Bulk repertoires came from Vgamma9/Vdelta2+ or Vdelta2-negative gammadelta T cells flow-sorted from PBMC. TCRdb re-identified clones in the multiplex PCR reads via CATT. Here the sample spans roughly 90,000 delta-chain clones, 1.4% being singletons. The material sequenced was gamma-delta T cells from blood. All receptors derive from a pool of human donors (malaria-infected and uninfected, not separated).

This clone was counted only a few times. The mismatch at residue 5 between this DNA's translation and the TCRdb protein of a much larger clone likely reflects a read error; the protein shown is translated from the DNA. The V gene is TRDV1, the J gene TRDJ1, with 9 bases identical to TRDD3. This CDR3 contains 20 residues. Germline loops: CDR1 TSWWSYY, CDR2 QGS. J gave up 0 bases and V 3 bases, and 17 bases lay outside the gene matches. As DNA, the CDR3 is TGTGCTCTTGGGGATGCTAGGAGGCTGGGGGATCCTTGGTACACCGATAAACTCATCTTT. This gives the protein CALGDARRLGDPWYTDKLIF.

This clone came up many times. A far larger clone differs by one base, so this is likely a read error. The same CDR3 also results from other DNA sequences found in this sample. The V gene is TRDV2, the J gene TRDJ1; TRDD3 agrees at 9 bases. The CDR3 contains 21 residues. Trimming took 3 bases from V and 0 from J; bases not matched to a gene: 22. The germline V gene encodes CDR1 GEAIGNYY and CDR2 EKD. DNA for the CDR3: TGTGCCTGTGACCAGGGACAGTTACTGGGGGACCACTTAAGTAACACCGATAAACTCATCTTT. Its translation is CACDQGQLLGDHLSNTDKLIF.

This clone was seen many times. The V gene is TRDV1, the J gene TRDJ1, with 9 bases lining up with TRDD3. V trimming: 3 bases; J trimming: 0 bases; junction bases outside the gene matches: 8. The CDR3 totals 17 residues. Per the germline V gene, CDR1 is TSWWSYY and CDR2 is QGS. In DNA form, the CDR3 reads TGTGCTCTTGGGGACTTACTACTGGGGGACTACACCGATAAACTCATCTTT. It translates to CALGDLLLGDYTDKLIF.

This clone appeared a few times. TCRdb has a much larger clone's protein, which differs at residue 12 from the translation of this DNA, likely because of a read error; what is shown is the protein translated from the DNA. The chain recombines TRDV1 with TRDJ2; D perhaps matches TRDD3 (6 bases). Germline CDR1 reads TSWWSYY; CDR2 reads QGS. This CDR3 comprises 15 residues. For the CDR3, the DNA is TGTGCTCTGACCTACGAAGGGATATCGACAGCACGACTCTTCTTT. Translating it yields CALTYEGISTARLFF.